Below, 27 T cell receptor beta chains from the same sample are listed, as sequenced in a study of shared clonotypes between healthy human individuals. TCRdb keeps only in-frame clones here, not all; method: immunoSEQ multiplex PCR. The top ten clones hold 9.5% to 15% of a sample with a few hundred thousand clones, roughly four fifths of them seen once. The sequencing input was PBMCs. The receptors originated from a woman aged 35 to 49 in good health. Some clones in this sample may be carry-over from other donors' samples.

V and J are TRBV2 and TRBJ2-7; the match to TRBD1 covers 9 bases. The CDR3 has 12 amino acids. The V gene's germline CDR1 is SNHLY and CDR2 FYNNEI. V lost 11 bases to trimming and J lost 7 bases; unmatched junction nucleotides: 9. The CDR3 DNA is TGTGCCGGGGGGGACAGGGTGGCAGAGCAGTACTTC. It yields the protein CAGGDRVAEQYF. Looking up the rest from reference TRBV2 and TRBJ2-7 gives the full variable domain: EPEVTQTPSHQVTQMGQEVILRCVPISNHLYFYWYRQILGQKVEFLVSFYNNEISEKSEIFDDQFSVERPDGSNFTLKIRSTKLEDSAMYFCAGGDRVAEQYFGPGTRLTVT.

As DNA, the CDR3 is TGCGCCAGCAGCAACGTAGGACGGAACCCATTGTACAATGAGCAGTTCTTC. Translating it yields CASSNVGRNPLYNEQFF. The J gene is TRBJ2-1, the V gene TRBV5-1; D is undetermined. The CDR3 is 17 amino acids. V lost 4 bases to trimming and J lost 4 bases, with 21 bases between them. Germline V gives CDR1 SGHRS, CDR2 YFSETQ. Filled out from reference TRBV5-1 and TRBJ2-1, the complete variable domain reads KAGVTQTPRYLIKTRGQQVTLSCSPISGHRSVSWYQQTPGQGLQFLFEYFSETQRNKGNFPGRFSGRQFSNSRSEMNVSTLELGDSALYLCASSNVGRNPLYNEQFFGPGTRLTVL.

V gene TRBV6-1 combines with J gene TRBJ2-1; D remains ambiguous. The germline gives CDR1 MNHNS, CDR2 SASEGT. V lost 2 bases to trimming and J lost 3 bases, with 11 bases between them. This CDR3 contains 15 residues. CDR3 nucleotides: TGTGCCAGCAGTGAAAGGGTCAGCGACTACAATGAGCAGTTCTTC. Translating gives CASSERVSDYNEQFF.

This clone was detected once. The CDR3 sequence is CASSLSPGQIYEQYF. In DNA, the CDR3 is TGTGCCAGCAGTTTAAGTCCGGGACAGATCTACGAGCAGTACTTC. The gene calls are TRBV28 and TRBJ2-7; 7 nucleotides agree with TRBD1. This CDR3 is 15 amino acids long. J lost 3 bases, V lost 2 bases, and 7 bases had no gene match. Germline V gene sequence: CDR1 MDHEN, CDR2 SYDVKM.

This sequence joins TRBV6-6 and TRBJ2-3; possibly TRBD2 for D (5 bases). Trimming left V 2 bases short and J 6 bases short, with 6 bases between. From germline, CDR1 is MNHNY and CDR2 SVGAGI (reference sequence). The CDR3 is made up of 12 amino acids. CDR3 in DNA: TGTGCCAGCAGTTACAGGAGGGATACGCAGTATTTT. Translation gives CASSYRRDTQYF.

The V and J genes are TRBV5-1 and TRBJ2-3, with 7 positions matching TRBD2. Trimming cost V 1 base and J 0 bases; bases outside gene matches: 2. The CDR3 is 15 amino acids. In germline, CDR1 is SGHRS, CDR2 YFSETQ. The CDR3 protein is CASSLTSASTDTQYF. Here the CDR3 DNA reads TGCGCCAGCAGCTTGACTAGCGCTAGCACAGATACGCAGTATTTT.

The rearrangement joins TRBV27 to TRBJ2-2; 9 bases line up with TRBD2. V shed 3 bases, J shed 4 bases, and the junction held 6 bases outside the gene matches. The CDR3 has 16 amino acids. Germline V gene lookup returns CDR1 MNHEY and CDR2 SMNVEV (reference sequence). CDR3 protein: CASSLPSGRSTGELFF. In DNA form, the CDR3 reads TGTGCCAGCAGTTTGCCCAGCGGGAGGAGCACCGGGGAGCTGTTTTTT.

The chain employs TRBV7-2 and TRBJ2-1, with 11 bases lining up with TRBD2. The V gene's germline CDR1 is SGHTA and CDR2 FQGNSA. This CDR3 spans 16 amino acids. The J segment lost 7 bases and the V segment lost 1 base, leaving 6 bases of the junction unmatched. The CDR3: CASSLVRLAGGNEQFF. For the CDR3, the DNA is TGTGCCAGCAGCTTAGTTCGGCTAGCGGGAGGAAATGAGCAGTTCTTC.

This chain's CDR3 is CASSLVLSEAFF. For the CDR3, the DNA is TGTGCCAGCAGCTTAGTATTGTCTGAAGCTTTCTTT. The rearrangement links TRBV7-2 to TRBJ1-1; D uncertain. Deletions cut 1 base from V and 6 bases from J, with 6 bases between. The CDR3 spans 12 residues. The V gene's germline CDR1 is SGHTA and CDR2 FQGNSA.

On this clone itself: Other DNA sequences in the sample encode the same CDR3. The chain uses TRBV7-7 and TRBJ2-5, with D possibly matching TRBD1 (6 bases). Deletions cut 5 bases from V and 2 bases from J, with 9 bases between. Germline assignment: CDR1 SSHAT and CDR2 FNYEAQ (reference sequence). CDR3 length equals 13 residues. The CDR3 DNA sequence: TGTGCCAGCAGCCTGGACAGACAAGAGACCCAGTACTTC. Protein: CASSLDRQETQYF.

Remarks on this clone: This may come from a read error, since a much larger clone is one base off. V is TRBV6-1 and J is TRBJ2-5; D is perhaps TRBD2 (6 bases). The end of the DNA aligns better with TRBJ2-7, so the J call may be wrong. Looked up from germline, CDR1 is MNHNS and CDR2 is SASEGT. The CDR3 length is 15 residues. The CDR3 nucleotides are TGTGCCAGCTTGATAGGGGCCGGGAGCTCCTACGAGCAGTACTTC. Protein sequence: CASLIGAGSSYEQYF.

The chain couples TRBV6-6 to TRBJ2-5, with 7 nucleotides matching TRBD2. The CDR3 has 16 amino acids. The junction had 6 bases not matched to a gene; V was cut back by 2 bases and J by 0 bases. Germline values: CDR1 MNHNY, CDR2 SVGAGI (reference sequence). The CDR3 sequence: CASSYRPSGDQETQYF. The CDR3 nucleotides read TGTGCCAGCAGTTACAGGCCTAGCGGAGACCAAGAGACCCAGTACTTC.

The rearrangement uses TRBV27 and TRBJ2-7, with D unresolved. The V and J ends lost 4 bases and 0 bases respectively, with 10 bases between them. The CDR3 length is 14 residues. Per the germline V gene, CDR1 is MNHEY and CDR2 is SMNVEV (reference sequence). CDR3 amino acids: CASSSGLSSYEQYF. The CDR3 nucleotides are TGTGCCAGCAGTTCCGGTCTTAGCTCCTACGAGCAGTACTTC.

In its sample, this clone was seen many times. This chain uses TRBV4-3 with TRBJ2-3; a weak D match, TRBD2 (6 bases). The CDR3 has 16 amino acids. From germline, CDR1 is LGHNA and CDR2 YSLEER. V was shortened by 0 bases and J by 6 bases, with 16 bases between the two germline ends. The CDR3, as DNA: TGCGCCAGCAGCCAAGATCAACTAGGCGGGACTGATACGCAGTATTTT. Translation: CASSQDQLGGTDTQYF.

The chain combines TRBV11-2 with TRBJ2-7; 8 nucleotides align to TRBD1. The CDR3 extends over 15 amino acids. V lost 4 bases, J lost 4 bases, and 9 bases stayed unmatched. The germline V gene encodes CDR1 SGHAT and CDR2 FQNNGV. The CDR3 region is CASSWSGGQGYEQYF. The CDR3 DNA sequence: TGTGCCAGCAGCTGGAGCGGAGGACAGGGATACGAGCAGTACTTC.

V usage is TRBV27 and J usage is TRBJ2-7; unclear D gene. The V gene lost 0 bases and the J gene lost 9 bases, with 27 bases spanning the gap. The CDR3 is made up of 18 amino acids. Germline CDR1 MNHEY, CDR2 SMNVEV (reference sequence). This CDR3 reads CASSLSSPTIIPLRAQYF. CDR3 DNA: TGTGCCAGCAGTTTATCGAGCCCAACGATAATCCCCCTACGAGCGCAGTACTTC.

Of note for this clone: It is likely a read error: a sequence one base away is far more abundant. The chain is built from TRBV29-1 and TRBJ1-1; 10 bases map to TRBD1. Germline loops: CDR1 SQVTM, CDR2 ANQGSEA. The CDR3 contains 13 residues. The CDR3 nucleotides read TGCAGCGGGGGACAGGGGAGGGACACTGAAGCTCTCTTT. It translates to CSGGQGRDTEALF.

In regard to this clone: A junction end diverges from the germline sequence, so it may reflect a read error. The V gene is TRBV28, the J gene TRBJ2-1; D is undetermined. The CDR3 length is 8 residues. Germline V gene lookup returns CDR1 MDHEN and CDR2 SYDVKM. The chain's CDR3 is CASSFGVF. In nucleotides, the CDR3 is TGTGCCAGCAGTTTCGGAGTCTTC.

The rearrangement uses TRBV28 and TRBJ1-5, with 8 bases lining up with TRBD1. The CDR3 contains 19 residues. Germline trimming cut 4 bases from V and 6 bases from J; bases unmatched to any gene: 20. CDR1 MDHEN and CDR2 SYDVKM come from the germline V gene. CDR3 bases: TGTGCCAGCAGTTCTATGCGTATAAAGGACAGGGTCTACGGTCAGCCCCAGCATTTT. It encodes CASSSMRIKDRVYGQPQHF.

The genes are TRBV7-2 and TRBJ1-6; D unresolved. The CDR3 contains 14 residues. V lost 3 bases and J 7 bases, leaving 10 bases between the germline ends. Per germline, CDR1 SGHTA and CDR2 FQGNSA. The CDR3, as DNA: TGTGCCAGCAGCTTGAGGACGGAAAATTCACCCCTCCACTTT. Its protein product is CASSLRTENSPLHF.

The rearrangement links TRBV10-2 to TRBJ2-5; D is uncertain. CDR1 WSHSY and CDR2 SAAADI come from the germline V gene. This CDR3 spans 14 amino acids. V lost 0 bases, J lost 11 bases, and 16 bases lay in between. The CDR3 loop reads CASSESTRSGEQYF. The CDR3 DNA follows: TGCGCCAGCAGTGAGTCGACGCGGAGTGGTGAGCAGTACTTC.

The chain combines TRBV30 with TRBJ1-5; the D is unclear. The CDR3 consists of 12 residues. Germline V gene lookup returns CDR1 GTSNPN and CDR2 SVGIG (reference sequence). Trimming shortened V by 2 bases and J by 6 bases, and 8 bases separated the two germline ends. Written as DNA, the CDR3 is TGTGCCTGGAGTTCGGGGAGTCAGCCCCAGCATTTT. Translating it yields CAWSSGSQPQHF.

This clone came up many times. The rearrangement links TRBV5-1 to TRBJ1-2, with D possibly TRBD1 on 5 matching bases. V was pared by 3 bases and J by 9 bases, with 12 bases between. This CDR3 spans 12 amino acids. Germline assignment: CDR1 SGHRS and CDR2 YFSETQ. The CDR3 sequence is CASSSNRHSYTF. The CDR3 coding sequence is TGCGCCAGCAGCTCGAACAGGCATAGCTACACCTTC.

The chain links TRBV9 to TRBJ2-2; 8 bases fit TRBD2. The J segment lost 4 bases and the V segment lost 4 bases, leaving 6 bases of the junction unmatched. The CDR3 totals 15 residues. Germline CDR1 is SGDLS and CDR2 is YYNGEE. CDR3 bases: TGTGCCAGCAGCCCAATAGCGGGGATCACCGGGGAGCTGTTTTTT. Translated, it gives CASSPIAGITGELFF.

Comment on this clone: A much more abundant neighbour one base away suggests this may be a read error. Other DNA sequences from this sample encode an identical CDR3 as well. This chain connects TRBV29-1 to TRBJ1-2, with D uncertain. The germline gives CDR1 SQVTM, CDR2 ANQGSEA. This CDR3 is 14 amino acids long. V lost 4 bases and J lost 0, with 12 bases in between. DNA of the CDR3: TGCAGCGTTGGGCGGTCAGCAGCTAACTATGGCTACACCTTC. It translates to CSVGRSAANYGYTF.

The chain's CDR3 is CASSQDSPGQGTVYEQYF. CDR3 bases: TGCGCCAGCAGCCAAGATTCCCCAGGACAGGGGACTGTATACGAGCAGTACTTC. The rearrangement links TRBV4-3 to TRBJ2-7; 9 nucleotides agree with TRBD1. The trim removed 0 bases at V and 4 bases at J, leaving 13 bases unmatched. There are 18 residues in the CDR3. CDR1 and CDR2 from the germline V gene are LGHNA and YSLEER.

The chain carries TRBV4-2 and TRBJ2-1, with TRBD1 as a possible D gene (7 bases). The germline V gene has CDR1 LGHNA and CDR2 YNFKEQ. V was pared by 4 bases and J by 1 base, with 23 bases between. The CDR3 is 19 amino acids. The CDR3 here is CASSPRGAQGMRSYNEQFF. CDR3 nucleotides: TGTGCCAGCAGCCCGAGGGGGGCACAGGGGATGAGGTCCTACAATGAGCAGTTCTTC.